This TCR beta chain is from a study of blood T cell repertoires in COVID-19 (dated by TCRdb to about 2020). Notes on the research overall: The collaborator samples originated in the United States, Italy and Spain and spanned the acute and convalescent phases of COVID-19. The prospective study material was composed of cDNA or gDNA derived from T cells, B-cell-depleted T cells, or PBMCs. Deeply sampled blood TCRbeta repertoires from subjects exposed to, actively infected with, or recovered from COVID-19 were included in the dataset. The repertoires were released in a freely available public database intended as a resource for research on the immune response to SARS-CoV-2. The samples were drawn from the first 160 participants of the ongoing ImmuneRACE study and from 1,254 subjects provided by 6 global collaborators. Nearly every sample came with metadata listing a de-identified subject ID, COVID-19 status, age in years and sex. Where HLA class I and class II types were available, the types were taken from metadata supplied by the sample provider, not from assay-based typing. Broad study findings and their caveats: The amount of clinical and demographic metadata varied by source and participant and was provided uncurated.

The CDR3 runs 15 amino acids, cysteine and phenylalanine included. Solely the CDR3 DNA is kept, with 45 bases framed from the first base. The V end loses 7 bases and the J end loses 0 bases, and a stretch of 10 bases separates them. CDR1 and CDR2 are read off the germline V gene as MNHEY and SVGAGI. TCRbeta CDR3 regions were amplified from genomic DNA using the immunoSEQ Assay, a bias-controlled multiplex PCR. As for how the authors treated the data: The number of nucleated cells in each sample was estimated from the amplification of reference gene primers within the assay. Sequence reads were collapsed and filtered to measure the absolute abundance of every unique TCRbeta CDR3 rearrangement. Productive Simpson clonality was computed per sample as the square root of Simpson's diversity index over productive rearrangements. TCRdb mirrors the immuneACCESS table, restricted to in-frame sequences. Some clones are absent from its copies; in checked studies, under half trace to an unresolved V gene, and the reason for the others is unknown. The DNA gave D and trimming, while V, J and clone size come from that table. The sample table records 45,000 to 60,000 clones; nearly 90% of these occur just once. The ten largest clones represent approximately 3% of the sample.

The collaborating institutions used their own protocols to collect whole blood in K2EDTA tubes. For TCRbeta analysis, collaborators shipped samples as frozen whole blood, isolated PBMCs, or DNA extracted from either of those sample types. In regard to this clone: Its antigen is currently not known. No much larger clone is present one base from it, and per-base qualities are unavailable.

This receptor was obtained from a man aged 50 to 59 with active COVID-19. Sequencing was performed on peripheral blood. The rearranged segments are TRBV6-5 and TRBJ2-6; confidence is insufficient to name the D gene. CDR3 region: CASTKQDSGANVLTF. Here is the DNA: TGTGCCAGCACCAAACAAGACTCTGGGGCCAACGTCCTGACTTTC.